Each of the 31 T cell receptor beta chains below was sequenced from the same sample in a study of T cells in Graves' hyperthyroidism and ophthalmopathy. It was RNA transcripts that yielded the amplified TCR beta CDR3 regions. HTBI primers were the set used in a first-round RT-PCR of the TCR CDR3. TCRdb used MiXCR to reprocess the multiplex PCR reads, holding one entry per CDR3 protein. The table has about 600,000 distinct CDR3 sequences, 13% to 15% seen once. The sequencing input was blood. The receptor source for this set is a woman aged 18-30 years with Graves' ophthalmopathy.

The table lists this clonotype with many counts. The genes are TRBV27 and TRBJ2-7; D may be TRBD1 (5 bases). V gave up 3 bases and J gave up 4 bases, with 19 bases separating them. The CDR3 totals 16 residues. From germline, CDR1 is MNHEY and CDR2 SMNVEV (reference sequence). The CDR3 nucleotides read TGTGCCAGCAGTTTCCGGCGCCAGGGCTTATGGTACGAGCAGTACTTC. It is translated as CASSFRRQGLWYEQYF.

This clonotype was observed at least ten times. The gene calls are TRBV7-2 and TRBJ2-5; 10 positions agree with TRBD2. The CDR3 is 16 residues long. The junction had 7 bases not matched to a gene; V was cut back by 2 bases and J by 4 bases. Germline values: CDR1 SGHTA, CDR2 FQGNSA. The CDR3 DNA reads TGTGCCAGCAGCTTATCCCTAGCGGGAGTTCCAGAGACCCAGTACTTC. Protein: CASSLSLAGVPETQYF.

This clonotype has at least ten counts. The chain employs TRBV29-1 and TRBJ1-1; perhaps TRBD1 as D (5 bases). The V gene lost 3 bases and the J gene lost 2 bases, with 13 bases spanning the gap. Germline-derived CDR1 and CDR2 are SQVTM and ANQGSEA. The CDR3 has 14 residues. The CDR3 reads CSVEIGAFNTEAFF. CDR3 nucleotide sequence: TGCAGCGTTGAGATTGGGGCATTTAACACTGAAGCTTTCTTT.

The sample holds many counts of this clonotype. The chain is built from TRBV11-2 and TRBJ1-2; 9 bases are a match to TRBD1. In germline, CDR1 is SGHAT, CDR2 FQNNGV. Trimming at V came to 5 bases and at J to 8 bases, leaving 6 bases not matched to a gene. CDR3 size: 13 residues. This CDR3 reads CASSTGGGEGYTF. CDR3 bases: TGTGCCAGCAGCACAGGGGGCGGGGAGGGCTACACCTTC.

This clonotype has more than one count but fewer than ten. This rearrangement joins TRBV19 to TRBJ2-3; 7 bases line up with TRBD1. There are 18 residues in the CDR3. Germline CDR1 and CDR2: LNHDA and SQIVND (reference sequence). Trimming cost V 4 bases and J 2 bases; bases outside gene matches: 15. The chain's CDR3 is CASSTPQVRDRDTDTQYF. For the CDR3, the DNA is TGTGCCAGTAGTACACCCCAGGTACGGGACAGAGACACAGATACGCAGTATTTT.

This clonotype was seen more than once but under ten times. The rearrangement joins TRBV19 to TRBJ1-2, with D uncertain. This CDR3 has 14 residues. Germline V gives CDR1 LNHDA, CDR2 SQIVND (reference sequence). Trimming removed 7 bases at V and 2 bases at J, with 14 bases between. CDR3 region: CASNSKGQNYGYTF. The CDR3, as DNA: TGTGCCAGTAACTCCAAAGGTCAGAACTATGGCTACACCTTC.

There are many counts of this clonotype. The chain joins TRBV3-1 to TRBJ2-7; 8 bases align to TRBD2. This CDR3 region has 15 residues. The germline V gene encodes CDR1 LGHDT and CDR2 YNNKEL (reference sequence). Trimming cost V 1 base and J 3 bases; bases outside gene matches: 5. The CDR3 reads CASSQGAGVIYEQYF. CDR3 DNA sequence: TGTGCCAGCAGCCAAGGAGCGGGAGTCATCTACGAGCAGTACTTC.

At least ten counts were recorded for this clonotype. CDR3 protein: CACGTSAFSYEQYF. CDR3 bases: TGTGCCTGCGGGACTAGCGCCTTCTCCTACGAGCAGTACTTC. The chain recombines TRBV27 with TRBJ2-7; 10 bases are shared with TRBD2. This CDR3 region has 14 residues. Trimming cost V 11 bases and J 0 bases; bases outside gene matches: 7. Germline V gives CDR1 MNHEY, CDR2 SMNVEV (reference sequence).

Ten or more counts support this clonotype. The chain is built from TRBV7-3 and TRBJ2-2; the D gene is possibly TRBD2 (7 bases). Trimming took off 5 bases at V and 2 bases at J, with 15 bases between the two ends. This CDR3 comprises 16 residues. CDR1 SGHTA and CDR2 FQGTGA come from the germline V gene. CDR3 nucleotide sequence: TGTGCCAGCAGCCACCGGGGGGCAGGCAACACCGGGGAGCTGTTTTTT. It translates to CASSHRGAGNTGELFF.

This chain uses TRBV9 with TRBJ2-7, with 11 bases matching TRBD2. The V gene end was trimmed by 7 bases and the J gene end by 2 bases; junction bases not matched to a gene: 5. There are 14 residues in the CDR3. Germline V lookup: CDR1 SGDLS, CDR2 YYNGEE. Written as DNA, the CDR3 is TGTGCCAGCGCGCCACTAGCGGGAGCCTACGAGCAGTACTTC. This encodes CASAPLAGAYEQYF.

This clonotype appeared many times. The DNA for the CDR3 is TGTGCCAGCAGTTACTCTTCCAGGGGGGGACAAGAGACCCAGTACTTC. Amino acids: CASSYSSRGGQETQYF. The chain carries TRBV6-6 and TRBJ2-5; D possibly matches TRBD1 or TRBD2 (7 bases each). Trimming left V 0 bases short and J 2 bases short, with 13 bases between. Germline CDR1 and CDR2: MNHNY and SVGAGI (reference sequence). The CDR3 extends over 16 amino acids.

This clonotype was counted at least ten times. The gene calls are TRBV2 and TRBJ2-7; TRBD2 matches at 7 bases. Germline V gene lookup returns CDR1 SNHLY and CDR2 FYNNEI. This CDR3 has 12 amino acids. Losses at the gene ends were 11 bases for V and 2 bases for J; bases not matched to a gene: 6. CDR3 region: CAAGRSPYEQYF. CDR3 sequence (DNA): TGTGCCGCCGGGAGGTCTCCCTACGAGCAGTACTTC.

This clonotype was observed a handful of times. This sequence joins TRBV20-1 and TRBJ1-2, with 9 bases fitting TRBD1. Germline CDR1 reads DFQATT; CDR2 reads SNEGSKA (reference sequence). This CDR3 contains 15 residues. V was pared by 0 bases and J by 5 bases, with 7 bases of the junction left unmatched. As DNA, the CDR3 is TGCAGTGCTAGAGAACTACCTGGGACAGGGTATGGCTACACCTTC. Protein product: CSARELPGTGYGYTF.

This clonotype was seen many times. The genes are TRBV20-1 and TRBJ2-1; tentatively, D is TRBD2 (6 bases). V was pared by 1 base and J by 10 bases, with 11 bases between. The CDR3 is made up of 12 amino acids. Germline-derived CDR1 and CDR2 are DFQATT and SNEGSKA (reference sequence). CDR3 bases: TGCAGTGCTAGAGGATGGAGGGCAGAGCAGTTCTTC. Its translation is CSARGWRAEQFF.

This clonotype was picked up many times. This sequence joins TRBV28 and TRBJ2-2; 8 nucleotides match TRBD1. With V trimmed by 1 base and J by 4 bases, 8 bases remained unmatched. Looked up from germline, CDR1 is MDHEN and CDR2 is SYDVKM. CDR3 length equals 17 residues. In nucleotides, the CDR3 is TGTGCCAGCAGTTTATTGGTGGGACAGGATCCCACCGGGGAGCTGTTTTTT. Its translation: CASSLLVGQDPTGELFF.

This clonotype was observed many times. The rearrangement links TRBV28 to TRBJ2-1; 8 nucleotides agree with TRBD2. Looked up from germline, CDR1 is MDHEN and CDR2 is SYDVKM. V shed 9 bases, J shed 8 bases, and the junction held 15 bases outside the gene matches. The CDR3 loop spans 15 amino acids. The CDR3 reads CASSDPGLGVDEQFF. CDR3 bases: TGTGCCAGTTCTGATCCGGGACTAGGGGTTGATGAGCAGTTCTTC.

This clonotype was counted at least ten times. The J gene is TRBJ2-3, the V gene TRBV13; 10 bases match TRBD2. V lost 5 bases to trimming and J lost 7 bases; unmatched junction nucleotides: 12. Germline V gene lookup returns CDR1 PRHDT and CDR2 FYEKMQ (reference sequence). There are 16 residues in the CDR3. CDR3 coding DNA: TGTGCCAGCAGCCCATCCGGACTAGCGGACACGTATACGCAGTATTTT. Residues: CASSPSGLADTYTQYF.

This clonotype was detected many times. In DNA, the CDR3 is TGTGCCAGCACTCGTTACAGGGCAACTAATGAAAAACTGTTTTTT. Translation gives CASTRYRATNEKLFF. The chain couples TRBV2 to TRBJ1-4; D may be TRBD1 (6 bases). The CDR3 loop spans 15 amino acids. Looked up from germline, CDR1 is SNHLY and CDR2 is FYNNEI. V lost 7 bases and J lost 0, with 12 bases in between.

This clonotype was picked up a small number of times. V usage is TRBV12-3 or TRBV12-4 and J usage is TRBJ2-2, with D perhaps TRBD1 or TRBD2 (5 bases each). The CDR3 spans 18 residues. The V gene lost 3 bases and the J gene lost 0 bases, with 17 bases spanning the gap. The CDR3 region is CASSFGAGLLTNTGELFF. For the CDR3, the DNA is TGTGCCAGCAGTTTCGGGGCAGGGCTATTGACGAACACCGGGGAGCTGTTTTTT.

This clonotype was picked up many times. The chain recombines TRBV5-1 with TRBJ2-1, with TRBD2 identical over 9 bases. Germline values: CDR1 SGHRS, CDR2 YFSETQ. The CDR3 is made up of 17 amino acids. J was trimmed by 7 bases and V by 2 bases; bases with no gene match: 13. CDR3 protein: CASSFDPWPSGKNEQFF. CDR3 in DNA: TGCGCCAGCAGCTTTGACCCGTGGCCTAGCGGGAAGAATGAGCAGTTCTTC.

The CDR3 is CASSEGWGGQNYGYTF. The CDR3 region has the DNA TGTGCCAGCAGCGAGGGGTGGGGGGGCCAGAACTATGGCTACACCTTC. V is TRBV9 and J is TRBJ1-2, with D perhaps matching TRBD1 (6 bases). CDR1 SGDLS and CDR2 YYNGEE come from the germline V gene. The length of the CDR3 is 16 residues. V was shortened by 3 bases and J by 2 bases, with 17 bases between the two germline ends.

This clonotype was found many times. The CDR3 spells CSVVGMVEGYEQYF. CDR3 nucleotides: TGCAGCGTGGTGGGGATGGTCGAAGGCTACGAGCAGTACTTC. The J gene is TRBJ2-7, the V gene TRBV29-1; D is undetermined. The CDR3 totals 14 residues. Germline CDR1 and CDR2: SQVTM and ANQGSEA. V lost 6 bases and J lost 3, with 18 bases in between.

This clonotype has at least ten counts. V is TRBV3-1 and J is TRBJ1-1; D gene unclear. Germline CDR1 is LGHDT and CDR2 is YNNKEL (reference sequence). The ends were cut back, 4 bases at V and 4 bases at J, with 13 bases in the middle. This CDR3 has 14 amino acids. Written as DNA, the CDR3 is TGTGCCAGCAGCCCCTATGACCTGAGCACTGAAGCTTTCTTT. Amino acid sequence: CASSPYDLSTEAFF. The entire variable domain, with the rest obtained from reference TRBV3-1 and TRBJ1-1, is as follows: DTAVSQTPKYLVTQMGNDKSIKCEQNLGHDTMYWYKQDSKKFLKIMFSYNNKELIINETVPNRFSPKSPDKAHLNLHINSLELGDSAVYFCASSPYDLSTEAFFGQGTRLTVV.

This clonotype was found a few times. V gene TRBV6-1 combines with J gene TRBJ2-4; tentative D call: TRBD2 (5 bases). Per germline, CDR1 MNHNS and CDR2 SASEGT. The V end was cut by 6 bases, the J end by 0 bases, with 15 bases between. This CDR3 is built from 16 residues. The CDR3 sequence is CASRGAPIVAKNIQYF. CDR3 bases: TGTGCCAGCAGGGGAGCACCAATAGTAGCCAAAAACATTCAGTACTTC.

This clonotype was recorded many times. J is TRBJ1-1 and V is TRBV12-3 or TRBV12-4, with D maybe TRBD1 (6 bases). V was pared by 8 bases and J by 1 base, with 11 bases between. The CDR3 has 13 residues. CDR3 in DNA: TGTGCCAGCCGTAAACAGGGGAACACTGAAGCTTTCTTT. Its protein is CASRKQGNTEAFF.

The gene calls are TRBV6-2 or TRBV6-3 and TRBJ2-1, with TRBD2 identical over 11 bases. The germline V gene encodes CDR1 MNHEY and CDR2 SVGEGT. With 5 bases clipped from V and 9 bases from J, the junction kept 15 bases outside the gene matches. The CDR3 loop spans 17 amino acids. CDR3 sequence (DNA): TGTGCCAGCAGTAGAGCCTCGGTTAGCGGGAGGGAAGGTGAGCAGTTCTTC. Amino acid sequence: CASSRASVSGREGEQFF.

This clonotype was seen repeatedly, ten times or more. The CDR3 bases are TGTGCCAGCAGCTTACCGGGGGTGAATGAGCAGTTCTTC. Protein sequence: CASSLPGVNEQFF. The chain carries TRBV7-6 and TRBJ2-1; D perhaps matches TRBD2 (6 bases). V gave up 2 bases and J gave up 7 bases, with 9 bases separating them. Germline loops: CDR1 SGHVS, CDR2 FNYEAQ. The CDR3 loop spans 13 amino acids.

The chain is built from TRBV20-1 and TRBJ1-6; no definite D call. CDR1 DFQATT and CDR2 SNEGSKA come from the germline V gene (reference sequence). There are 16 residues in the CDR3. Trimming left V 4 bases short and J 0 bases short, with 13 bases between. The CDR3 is CSAISRVSSYNSPLHF. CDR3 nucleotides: TGCAGTGCTATTTCCAGAGTGAGCTCCTATAATTCACCCCTCCACTTT.

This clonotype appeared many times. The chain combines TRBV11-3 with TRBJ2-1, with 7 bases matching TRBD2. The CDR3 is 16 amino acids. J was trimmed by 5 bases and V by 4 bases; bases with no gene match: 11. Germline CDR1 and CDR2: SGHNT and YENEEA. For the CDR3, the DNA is TGTGCCAGCAGCTCGAGGTGGGCTAGCGGAAACAATGAGCAGTTCTTC. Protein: CASSSRWASGNNEQFF.

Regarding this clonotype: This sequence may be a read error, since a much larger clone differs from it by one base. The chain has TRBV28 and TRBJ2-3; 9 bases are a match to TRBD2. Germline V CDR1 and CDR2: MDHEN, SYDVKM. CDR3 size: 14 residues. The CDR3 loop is CTTRTSENTDTQYF. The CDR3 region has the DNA TGTACCACCCGGACTAGCGAAAACACAGATACGCAGTATTTT.

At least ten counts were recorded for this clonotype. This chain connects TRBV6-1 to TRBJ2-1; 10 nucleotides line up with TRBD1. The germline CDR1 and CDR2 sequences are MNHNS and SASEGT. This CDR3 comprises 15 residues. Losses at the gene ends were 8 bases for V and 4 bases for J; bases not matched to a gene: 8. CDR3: CASPFGTGVYNEQFF. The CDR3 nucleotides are TGTGCCAGCCCTTTCGGGACAGGGGTTTACAATGAGCAGTTCTTC.